This TCR beta chain was observed in a study of T cell responses to AZD1222 COVID-19 vaccine. General study findings and limits: Reportedly, nearly half of unique spike TCRs recognized epitopes outside B.1.351/B.1.1.7 mutations. The study sampled repertoires only after the peak T cell response.

Here immunoSEQ multiplex PCR was the method, and the copy in TCRdb shows in-frame clones only, minus some. The data hold over 85,000 clones, with about 90% observed a single time. A remark on this clone: Its antigen is currently unknown.

Between the trimmed V and J ends, which lost 0 bases and 3 bases, there was a span of 5 bases. The CDR3 spans 13 residues. Germline lookup yields CDR1 MRHNA and CDR2 SNTAGT. The chain is built from TRBV6-4 and TRBJ2-5; D is ambiguous. The receptor's source is an adult in good health. The sequencing used peripheral blood, collected on day 0 of AZD1222 vaccination. The CDR3 DNA reads as TGTGCCAGCAGTGACTCCCCCGAAGAGACCCAGTACTTC. It yields the protein CASSDSPEETQYF.